The 20 T cell receptor beta chains given below trace back to one sample, sequenced in a study of blood T cell repertoires in COVID-19. Repertoires were generated with immunoSEQ multiplex PCR, while TCRdb's copy carries only in-frame clones and drops some. The sample has some 150,000 clones, 70% to 90% seen once. The sequenced sample consisted of peripheral blood. These receptor sequences come from a man aged 40-49 years with acute or convalescent COVID-19.

This chain links TRBV14 with TRBJ1-2; D remains unclear. This CDR3 has 10 residues. V was trimmed by 7 bases and J by 4 bases, leaving 4 bases between them. The V gene's germline CDR1 is SGHDN and CDR2 FVKESK. DNA for the CDR3: TGTGCCAGCATTCTCTATGGCTACACCTTC. Translating it yields CASILYGYTF.

V gene TRBV9 combines with J gene TRBJ1-1; 7 nucleotides match TRBD1. The CDR3 extends over 15 amino acids. With V trimmed by 3 bases and J by 5 bases, 10 bases remained unmatched. Germline CDR1 is SGDLS and CDR2 is YYNGEE. CDR3 residues: CASSALKQGITEAFF. For the CDR3, the DNA is TGTGCCAGCAGCGCCCTTAAACAGGGGATTACTGAAGCTTTCTTT.

The rearrangement joins TRBV25-1 to TRBJ2-7; 10 nucleotides agree with TRBD1. This CDR3 region has 14 residues. In germline, CDR1 is MGHDK, CDR2 SYGVNS. J gave up 5 bases and V 4 bases, and 5 bases lay outside the gene matches. CDR3 residues: CASSVGTGAHEQYF. The DNA for the CDR3 is TGTGCCAGCAGTGTGGGGACAGGGGCACACGAGCAGTACTTC.

The CDR3 region is CASSPDIGNQPQHF. CDR3 sequence (DNA): TGTGCCAGCTCACCGGACATCGGCAATCAGCCCCAGCATTTT. V usage is TRBV18 and J usage is TRBJ1-5, with a weak D call TRBD1 (5 bases). This CDR3 is 14 amino acids long. The germline V gene has CDR1 KGHSH and CDR2 LQKENI. Trimming removed 3 bases at V and 2 bases at J, with 8 bases between. Complete variable domain (other parts from reference TRBV18 and TRBJ1-5): NAGVMQNPRHLVRRRGQEARLRCSPMKGHSHVYWYRQLPEEGLKFMVYLQKENIIDESGMPKERFSAEFPKEGPSILRIQQVVRGDSAAYFCASSPDIGNQPQHFGDGTRLSIL.

The chain is built from TRBV7-2 and TRBJ2-6; no clear D gene. This CDR3 comprises 15 residues. V was cut by 2 bases and J by 2 bases, with 7 bases left in between. The germline gives CDR1 SGHTA, CDR2 FQGNSA. CDR3 bases: TGTGCCAGCAGCTTAACGGGTGCTGGGGCCAACGTCCTGACTTTC. This encodes CASSLTGAGANVLTF.

This chain uses TRBV6-5 with TRBJ1-2; 10 bases fit TRBD1. The junction had 8 bases not matched to a gene; V was cut back by 6 bases and J by 7 bases. The CDR3 length is 14 residues. Looked up from germline, CDR1 is MNHEY and CDR2 is SVGAGI. CDR3 in DNA: TGTGCCAGCAGACCCGGGACAGGGGTTGGTGGCTACACCTTC. Translating gives CASRPGTGVGGYTF.

To note about this clone: One end of the junction is discordant with germline, which a read error may explain. The V gene is TRBV5-4, the J gene TRBJ2-5; perhaps TRBD2 as D (6 bases). This CDR3 is built from 13 residues. Looked up from germline, CDR1 is SGHNT and CDR2 is YYREEE (reference sequence). The CDR3, as DNA: TGTGCCAGCCGCTTTGGGACTCAAGAGACCCAGTACTTC. Protein sequence: CASRFGTQETQYF.

The chain combines TRBV3-1 (or the pseudogene TRBV3-2) with TRBJ2-5; no clear D. This CDR3 comprises 16 residues. Germline CDR1 is LGHDT and CDR2 is YNNKEL (reference sequence). Between the trimmed V and J ends, which lost 0 bases and 4 bases, there was a span of 15 bases. This CDR3 reads CASSQDEVGGRETQYF. In nucleotides, the CDR3 is TGTGCCAGCAGCCAAGATGAGGTCGGCGGTCGAGAGACCCAGTACTTC.

V and J are TRBV5-1 and TRBJ1-1, with TRBD1 matching over 11 bases. The CDR3 loop spans 16 amino acids. The germline CDR1 and CDR2 sequences are SGHRS and YFSETQ. Trimming took 4 bases from V and 4 from J; bases not matched to a gene: 9. The CDR3 here is CASSPWSGTGGTEAFF. For the CDR3, the DNA is TGCGCCAGCAGCCCCTGGTCCGGGACAGGGGGCACTGAAGCTTTCTTT.

The rearrangement joins TRBV5-6 to TRBJ2-1; the match to TRBD2 covers 8 bases. The CDR3 runs to 14 residues. V gave up 4 bases and J gave up 9 bases; unmatched junction bases: 9. CDR1 is SGHDT, CDR2 YYEEEE, per germline. CDR3 sequence: CASSVSGGPGEQFF. The CDR3 region has the DNA TGTGCCAGCAGCGTCTCGGGGGGGCCCGGTGAGCAGTTCTTC. Full variable domain (outside the CDR3, taken from reference TRBV5-6 and TRBJ2-1): DAGVTQSPTHLIKTRGQQVTLRCSPKSGHDTVSWYQQALGQGPQFIFQYYEEEERQRGNFPDRFSGHQFPNYSSELNVNALLLGDSALYLCASSVSGGPGEQFFGPGTRLTVL.

This clone was seen a handful of times. The rearrangement links TRBV2 to TRBJ2-7; 10 bases are shared with TRBD1. The V segment lost 4 bases and the J segment 6 bases; nucleotides outside the gene matches: 0. The CDR3 loop spans 12 amino acids. CDR1 is SNHLY, CDR2 FYNNEI, per germline. CDR3 coding DNA: TGTGCCAGCAGTGGGACAGGGGGCGAGCAGTACTTC. This translates into CASSGTGGEQYF.

There are a few counts of this clone. The junction departs from germline at one end; a sequencing error may be responsible. CDR3 nucleotide sequence: TGTGCCAGCAGATTAGAAAGGTTTTGGGGGCGCGCTTTCTTT. Translation: CASRLERFWGRAFF. The chain joins TRBV11-1 to TRBJ1-1; D is possibly TRBD1 (6 bases). Germline lookup yields CDR1 SGHAT and CDR2 FQDESV (reference sequence). The CDR3 extends over 14 amino acids.

V usage is TRBV2 and J usage is TRBJ1-3; D might be TRBD1 (5 bases). Germline V gene data show CDR1 as SNHLY and CDR2 as FYNNEI. The CDR3 covers 13 residues. V gave up 10 bases and J gave up 2 bases, with 12 bases separating them. Here the CDR3 reads CATQVGPGNTIYF. In nucleotides, the CDR3 is TGTGCCACTCAGGTGGGGCCTGGAAACACCATATATTTT.

The chain links TRBV18 to TRBJ2-2; 8 bases agree with TRBD1. V lost 4 bases to trimming and J lost 4 bases; unmatched junction nucleotides: 5. Germline V CDR1 and CDR2: KGHSH, LQKENI. This CDR3 region has 15 residues. The CDR3 bases are TGTGCCAGCTCACGGGGACAGGCCTCCACCGGGGAGCTGTTTTTT. Its translation: CASSRGQASTGELFF.

This clone came up a few times. This sequence joins TRBV9 and TRBJ2-5; D perhaps matches TRBD2 (6 bases). The V end was cut by 0 bases, the J end by 4 bases, with 19 bases between. Germline V CDR1 and CDR2: SGDLS, YYNGEE. The CDR3 consists of 17 residues. The CDR3 sequence: CASSVVGGVPLGETQYF. In DNA form, the CDR3 reads TGTGCCAGCAGCGTAGTCGGCGGGGTACCCCTGGGAGAGACCCAGTACTTC.

Only a few counts were recorded for this clone. This chain joins TRBV4-2 and TRBJ2-3; TRBD2 is a possible D gene (5 bases). Trimming shortened V by 4 bases and J by 8 bases, and 19 bases separated the two germline ends. Germline assignment: CDR1 LGHNA and CDR2 YNFKEQ. CDR3 length: 15 amino acids. The CDR3 is CASSLGDNPRGTQYF. Written as DNA, the CDR3 is TGTGCCAGCAGCCTGGGAGACAACCCCCGGGGTACGCAGTATTTT.

The rearrangement uses TRBV6-6 and TRBJ2-5; D uncertain. The germline V gene encodes CDR1 MNHNY and CDR2 SVGAGI (reference sequence). V dropped 1 base and J dropped 0 bases, with 9 bases sitting between them. The CDR3 spans 15 residues. CDR3 sequence: CASSYLAPYQETQYF. The CDR3 nucleotides are TGTGCCAGCAGTTACTTGGCTCCCTACCAAGAGACCCAGTACTTC.

This chain uses TRBV6-5 with TRBJ2-5, with 9 bases lining up with TRBD1. Germline loops: CDR1 MNHEY, CDR2 SVGAGI. The ends lost 4 bases at V and 5 bases at J; junction bases unmatched: 5. The CDR3 extends over 14 amino acids. The CDR3 sequence is CASSLQGAWETQYF. Here the CDR3 DNA reads TGTGCCAGCAGTTTACAGGGGGCTTGGGAGACCCAGTACTTC.

The chain combines TRBV9 with TRBJ2-7; TRBD2 is a possible D gene (5 bases). The V end lost 0 bases, the J end lost 5 bases, and 12 bases lay between the germline ends. Germline V gene lookup returns CDR1 SGDLS and CDR2 YYNGEE. CDR3 length: 14 amino acids. In DNA form, the CDR3 reads TGTGCCAGCAGCGTAGGGGCGGGTCGGGACGAGCAGTACTTC. Its translation: CASSVGAGRDEQYF.

The chain links TRBV7-2 to TRBJ2-6; possibly TRBD2 for D (5 bases). The germline V gene has CDR1 SGHTA and CDR2 FQGNSA. Trimming removed 5 bases at V and 4 bases at J, with 12 bases between. The CDR3 is made up of 15 amino acids. For the CDR3, the DNA is TGTGCCAGCAGCCCCACGAGGGCCGGGGCCAACGTCCTGACTTTC. Translated: CASSPTRAGANVLTF.